This TCR beta chain was profiled in a study of blood T cell repertoires in COVID-19. V shed 2 bases and J 4 bases; nucleotides not matched to a gene: 10. CDR3 length equals 16 residues. Germline lookup yields CDR1 GTSNPN and CDR2 SVGIG (reference sequence). Authors' methods: Cell counts per sample came from amplifying reference gene primers. Generated by immunoSEQ multiplex PCR, the TCRdb table keeps only in-frame clones and is missing some. The D gene and trimming were derived from the DNA, and the V and J assignments and clone size from that table. The table has approximately 120,000 clones, roughly 80% seen once.

The chain couples TRBV30 to TRBJ2-1, with 8 bases identical to TRBD2. Sequencing was carried out using peripheral blood. The TCR sequence derives from a human donor in a cohort sampled during active COVID-19. CDR3 sequence: CAWSTGGKGLYNEQFF. CDR3 bases: TGTGCCTGGAGTACGGGGGGGAAGGGGCTGTACAATGAGCAGTTCTTC. Together with reference TRBV30 and TRBJ2-1, the CDR3 gives the full variable domain: SQTIHQWPATLVQPVGSPLSLECTVEGTSNPNLYWYRQAAGRGLQLLFYSVGIGQISSEVPQNLSASRPQDRQFILSSKKLLLSDSGFYLCAWSTGGKGLYNEQFFGPGTRLTVL.